This T cell receptor (beta chain) derives from a study of regulatory T cells in long-lasting Graves disease. Time point specified: persistent/refractory GD, antithyroid drugs over 5 years with positive TRAb. RNA extracted from PBMCs served as the sequencing template. Study results and limitations: A greater number of public clonotypes (2,741) was shared by persistent patients than by new patients (over 900). Persistent Graves' patients showed reduced TCR diversity versus newly diagnosed patients.

The authors built TCR beta libraries using iRepertoire HTBI primers and Arm-PCR of CDR3 regions. MiXCR, applied by TCRdb to the multiplex PCR reads, yields one record per CDR3 protein. The sample lists 450,000 or so distinct CDR3 sequences, approximately 23% occurring once. On this clonotype itself: The antigen is undetermined.

This clonotype was sampled from a female donor with Graves disease. Sequenced material: peripheral blood mononuclear cells (PBMCs), taken when the disease was refractory, from a patient treated with antithyroid drugs.

CDR3 protein: CAWSRITGSNYGYTF. The DNA of the CDR3 is TGTGCCTGGAGTCGCATAACAGGGTCAAACTATGGCTACACCTTC. This chain links TRBV30 with TRBJ1-2; weak D call: TRBD1 (6 bases). The ends were cut back, 2 bases at V and 2 bases at J, with 15 bases in the middle. CDR3 length: 15 residues. CDR1 and CDR2 (germline): GTSNPN, SVGIG (reference sequence).